This T cell receptor beta chain is from a study of vaccination effects on CD4 cells after COVID-19. Study as a whole: After the second dose, samples were taken at median day 72. Study-wide points: The study found marked clonal contraction of infection- and vaccine-induced clones late after vaccination.

Viral peptide pool expansion of antigen-specific CD4+ T cells preceded sequencing in the ViraFEST assay. Following culture for about ten days, CD4+ T cells were isolated. Every participant took two doses of the BNT162b2 or mRNA-1273 vaccine. Vaccine recipients, nucleocapsid antibody negative, had no prior SARS-CoV-2 infection. Regarding this clone: Its antigen is currently unknown.

Trimming stripped 2 bases from V and 3 bases from J, with 11 bases between. Germline V gene data show CDR1 as GTSNPN and CDR2 as SVGIG (reference sequence). The CDR3 has 13 residues. Only in-frame clones appear in the TCRdb table, and some are missing; sequencing was by immunoSEQ multiplex PCR. The repertoire holds about 61,000 clones, with less than 80% as singletons. This clonotype was obtained from a human donor who received a COVID-19 vaccine. The V and J genes are TRBV30 and TRBJ2-7; weak D call: TRBD1 (5 bases). Sequencing used CD4+ T cells from PBMCs cultured with HCoV-229E spike peptides, obtained after COVID-19 vaccination. The CDR3 DNA reads TGTGCCTGGAGTCTTGGGCAGGGCTACGAGCAGTACGTC. This sequence encodes CAWSLGQGYEQYV.